This T cell receptor beta chain is drawn from a study of low-dose radiotherapy and immunotherapy resistance in tumors. The germline CDR1 and CDR2 sequences are SQVTM and ANQGSEA. This CDR3 comprises 12 residues. V was trimmed by 0 bases and J by 2 bases, leaving 5 bases between them. This clonotype has at least ten counts. Regarding time point: after trial treatment. The treatment is: LDRT plus nivolumab, ipilimumab, low-dose cyclophosphamide and aspirin (RACIN trial). TRAV- and TRBV-specific primers primed first-strand cDNA, covering alpha and beta chains. PCR amplification of the TCRs was performed with Phusion for 20 to 25 PCR cycles, and it relied on a constant-region primer together with a V-primer adapter. TCRdb recomputed calls from the reads with MiXCR, one row per CDR3 protein. The data contain nearly 60,000 distinct CDR3 sequences, approximately 22% of them seen just once; the ten biggest clones take up under 7%.

The sample here was PBMCs, taken after low-dose radiotherapy plus immunotherapy. The chain carries TRBV29-1 and TRBJ2-7; D gene ambiguous. The receptor was derived from a male donor with prostate cancer. CDR3 nucleotides: TGCAGCGTTGAAGACGGAACCTACGAGCAGTACTTC. Amino acid sequence: CSVEDGTYEQYF.